The 32 T cell receptor beta chains below were found in one sample sequenced in a study of blood T cell repertoires in COVID-19. TCRdb's copy holds only in-frame clones and misses some; the assay was immunoSEQ multiplex PCR. The sample holds tens of thousands of clones; approximately 80% are singletons and the top ten take roughly two fifths. Sequencing was carried out using peripheral blood. The receptors here all came from a man between 65 and 79 years old with active or convalescent COVID-19.

The chain combines TRBV11-2 with TRBJ1-2; unclear D gene. Germline CDR1 is SGHAT and CDR2 is FQNNGV. The ends were cut back, 0 bases at V and 2 bases at J, with 7 bases in the middle. The CDR3 totals 14 residues. As DNA, the CDR3 is TGTGCCAGCAGCTTAGACAGGTACAACTATGGCTACACCTTC. Translated: CASSLDRYNYGYTF.

V and J are TRBV15 and TRBJ2-1; 9 bases are a match to TRBD2. J gave up 5 bases and V 5 bases, and 10 bases lay outside the gene matches. The CDR3 has 16 residues. Germline CDR1 LNHNV, CDR2 YYDKDF (reference sequence). The CDR3 coding sequence is TGTGCCACCAGCCCAATCCCGACTAGCGGTGACAATGAGCAGTTCTTC. Its translation: CATSPIPTSGDNEQFF.

The chain carries TRBV5-1 and TRBJ2-1, with 9 bases identical to TRBD2. CDR1 and CDR2 from the germline V gene are SGHRS and YFSETQ. This CDR3 spans 18 amino acids. V dropped 0 bases and J dropped 7; count of bases not matched to a gene: 14. CDR3 amino acids: CASSLVQRGVGAWNEQFF. For the CDR3, the DNA is TGCGCCAGCAGCTTGGTCCAGCGGGGGGTAGGGGCATGGAATGAGCAGTTCTTC. The whole variable domain, filled in from reference TRBV5-1 and TRBJ2-1, reads KAGVTQTPRYLIKTRGQQVTLSCSPISGHRSVSWYQQTPGQGLQFLFEYFSETQRNKGNFPGRFSGRQFSNSRSEMNVSTLELGDSALYLCASSLVQRGVGAWNEQFFGPGTRLTVL.

This clone showed up many times. Other DNA variants within this sample encode the same CDR3. This rearrangement joins TRBV19 to TRBJ2-1; 9 nucleotides align to TRBD1. Germline assignment: CDR1 LNHDA and CDR2 SQIVND (reference sequence). The CDR3 covers 15 residues. V lost 4 bases to trimming and J lost 7 bases; unmatched junction nucleotides: 8. In DNA form, the CDR3 reads TGTGCCAGTAGTACGACAGGGGGGGGGTTAAATGAGCAGTTCTTC. Its protein is CASSTTGGGLNEQFF. Based on the CDR3 plus reference TRBV19 and TRBJ2-1, the full variable domain is DGGITQSPKYLFRKEGQNVTLSCEQNLNHDAMYWYRQDPGQGLRLIYYSQIVNDFQKGDIAEGYSVSREKKESFPLTVTSAQKNPTAFYLCASSTTGGGLNEQFFGPGTRLTVL.

The chain is built from TRBV5-1 and TRBJ1-1; the match to TRBD1 covers 10 bases. After removal of 2 bases from V and 5 bases from J, the junction contained 6 bases not matched to a gene. Germline CDR1 and CDR2: SGHRS and YFSETQ. This CDR3 is built from 15 residues. CDR3 nucleotide sequence: TGCGCCAGCAGCTTCAGTCGGACAGGGGGAACTGAAGCTTTCTTT. This translates into CASSFSRTGGTEAFF.

V usage is TRBV6-2 or TRBV6-3 and J usage is TRBJ2-7; no reliable D call. Germline V gene data show CDR1 as MNHEY and CDR2 as SVGEGT. The CDR3 sequence is 12 residues long. The germline V and J ends were trimmed by 4 bases and 7 bases, with 11 bases remaining between them. The CDR3 reads CASSFLPWEQYF. Written as DNA, the CDR3 is TGTGCCAGCAGTTTCCTACCGTGGGAGCAGTACTTC.

The CDR3 DNA is TGTGCCAGCAGCGGACTCGACCCGCGCACGCAGTATTTT. Residues: CASSGLDPRTQYF. The gene calls are TRBV6-2 or TRBV6-3 and TRBJ2-3; D possibly corresponds to TRBD2 (5 bases). Between the trimmed V and J ends, which lost 6 bases and 9 bases, there was a span of 16 bases. Germline CDR1 reads MNHEY; CDR2 reads SVGEGT. The CDR3 is made up of 13 amino acids.

The rearrangement joins TRBV4-1 to TRBJ2-1; 8 positions agree with TRBD2. J was trimmed by 6 bases and V by 7 bases; bases with no gene match: 5. The V gene's germline CDR1 is MGHRA and CDR2 YSYEKL. The CDR3 covers 13 residues. CDR3 sequence: CASKREGLNEQFF. The CDR3 DNA reads TGCGCCAGCAAACGGGAGGGCCTCAATGAGCAGTTCTTC.

This clone was counted once. DNA for the CDR3: TGTGCCAGCAGCCTCATGGGCAGGGGGCAAAAGGCTGAAGCTTTCTTT. It is translated as CASSLMGRGQKAEAFF. The chain has TRBV11-3 and TRBJ1-1; 8 bases match TRBD1. CDR1 SGHNT and CDR2 YENEEA come from the germline V gene. J lost 6 bases, V lost 5 bases, and 14 bases had no gene match. The CDR3 consists of 16 residues.

V usage is TRBV19 and J usage is TRBJ1-5, with 8 nucleotides matching TRBD1. The germline gives CDR1 LNHDA, CDR2 SQIVND (reference sequence). Trimming took 4 bases from V and 6 from J; bases not matched to a gene: 5. The CDR3 spans 14 residues. The CDR3 region is CASSTGQEFQPQHF. The CDR3 region has the DNA TGTGCCAGTAGTACGGGACAGGAATTTCAGCCCCAGCATTTT.

The CDR3 DNA follows: TGTGCCAGCAGCCTTTGGGCGAACACTGAAGCTTTCTTT. As protein: CASSLWANTEAFF. This chain joins TRBV14 and TRBJ1-1; D remains ambiguous. Germline assignment: CDR1 SGHDN and CDR2 FVKESK. CDR3 length: 13 residues. V was clipped by 4 bases and J by 1 base, with 7 bases between them.

This rearrangement joins TRBV29-1 to TRBJ2-1; the D is unclear. The V gene lost 6 bases and the J gene lost 2 bases, with 11 bases spanning the gap. The CDR3 sequence is 13 residues long. CDR1 is SQVTM and CDR2 is ANQGSEA in the germline V gene. As DNA, the CDR3 is TGCAGCGTATTGGGCCTTGCCTACAATGAGCAGTTCTTC. It translates to CSVLGLAYNEQFF.

The V call is TRBV29-1, the J call TRBJ2-1, with D possibly being TRBD2 (5 bases). The length of the CDR3 is 14 residues. From germline, CDR1 is SQVTM and CDR2 ANQGSEA. Between the trimmed V and J ends, which lost 3 bases and 4 bases, there was a span of 13 bases. The DNA of the CDR3 is TGCAGCGTTGATGGAGGCCCTCAATACAATGAGCAGTTCTTC. This codes for CSVDGGPQYNEQFF.

The genes are TRBV27 and TRBJ1-5, with 9 bases aligning to TRBD1. This CDR3 has 16 residues. V lost 5 bases, J lost 2 bases, and 7 bases stayed unmatched. Looked up from germline, CDR1 is MNHEY and CDR2 is SMNVEV (reference sequence). CDR3 sequence: CASSRTGVGGNQPQHF. In nucleotides, the CDR3 is TGTGCCAGCAGTCGGACAGGGGTGGGTGGCAATCAGCCCCAGCATTTT.

The chain has TRBV11-2 and TRBJ2-3; D remains unclear. The CDR3 loop spans 13 amino acids. V was shortened by 0 bases and J by 5 bases, with 6 bases between the two germline ends. From germline, CDR1 is SGHAT and CDR2 FQNNGV. CDR3 residues: CASSLDRGDTQYF. DNA for the CDR3: TGTGCCAGCAGCTTAGATCGAGGAGATACGCAGTATTTT.

The chain joins TRBV2 to TRBJ2-6; D possibly corresponds to TRBD1 (5 bases). Per the germline V gene, CDR1 is SNHLY and CDR2 is FYNNEI. CDR3 length: 14 amino acids. V gave up 8 bases and J gave up 1 base, with 9 bases separating them. The CDR3 loop reads CASLPGSGANVLTF. CDR3 nucleotide sequence: TGTGCCAGCCTTCCAGGGTCTGGGGCCAACGTCCTGACTTTC. Full variable domain (rest looked up from reference TRBV2 and TRBJ2-6): EPEVTQTPSHQVTQMGQEVILRCVPISNHLYFYWYRQILGQKVEFLVSFYNNEISEKSEIFDDQFSVERPDGSNFTLKIRSTKLEDSAMYFCASLPGSGANVLTFGAGSRLTVL.

This chain joins TRBV5-1 and TRBJ2-7; a weak D match, TRBD1 (6 bases). V lost 4 bases and J lost 5, with 10 bases in between. The CDR3 extends over 12 amino acids. The germline V gene has CDR1 SGHRS and CDR2 YFSETQ. This chain's CDR3 is CASSLQGNEQYF. Here the CDR3 DNA reads TGCGCCAGCAGCCTACAGGGTAACGAGCAGTACTTC. Supplemented by reference TRBV5-1 and TRBJ2-7, the full variable domain reads KAGVTQTPRYLIKTRGQQVTLSCSPISGHRSVSWYQQTPGQGLQFLFEYFSETQRNKGNFPGRFSGRQFSNSRSEMNVSTLELGDSALYLCASSLQGNEQYFGPGTRLTVT.

Here the CDR3 reads CATSRTTGFYGYTF. CDR3 coding DNA: TGTGCCACCAGCAGAACGACAGGGTTCTATGGCTACACCTTC. This chain uses TRBV15 with TRBJ1-2; 7 nucleotides align to TRBD1. V was pared by 2 bases and J by 4 bases, with 4 bases of the junction left unmatched. Germline V gene data show CDR1 as LNHNV and CDR2 as YYDKDF (reference sequence). The CDR3 spans 14 residues.

The chain joins TRBV28 to TRBJ2-4, with 11 bases lining up with TRBD2. The ends lost 6 bases at V and 3 bases at J; junction bases unmatched: 7. From germline, CDR1 is MDHEN and CDR2 SYDVKM. The length of the CDR3 is 16 residues. CDR3 sequence (DNA): TGTGCCAGCAGGGTTAGCGGGGGGGACGGCAAAAACATTCAGTACTTC. This encodes CASRVSGGDGKNIQYF.

The V gene is TRBV5-5, the J gene TRBJ1-1; D gene ambiguous. This CDR3 has 12 residues. Germline V gives CDR1 SGHKS, CDR2 YYEKEE (reference sequence). Trimming left V 2 bases short and J 8 bases short, with 10 bases between. CDR3 sequence (DNA): TGTGCCAGCAGCTTTCAAGTGAGGGAAGCTTTCTTT. This gives the protein CASSFQVREAFF.

The J gene is TRBJ1-1, the V gene TRBV14; D might be TRBD1 (5 bases). V gave up 2 bases and J gave up 4 bases, with 11 bases separating them. The CDR3 is made up of 14 amino acids. Germline assignment: CDR1 SGHDN and CDR2 FVKESK. The CDR3 spells CASSQIQGATEAFF. In DNA form, the CDR3 reads TGTGCCAGCAGCCAAATTCAAGGGGCCACTGAAGCTTTCTTT. The complete variable domain, with remaining parts taken from reference TRBV14 and TRBJ1-1, reads EAGVTQFPSHSVIEKGQTVTLRCDPISGHDNLYWYRRVMGKEIKFLLHFVKESKQDESGMPNNRFLAERTGGTYSTLKVQPAELEDSGVYFCASSQIQGATEAFFGQGTRLTVV.

Details on this clone: Other DNA sequences within the sample encode an identical CDR3. The chain carries TRBV19 and TRBJ1-5, with 11 nucleotides matching TRBD1. This CDR3 is built from 14 residues. The trim removed 6 bases at V and 4 bases at J, leaving 2 bases unmatched. Germline loops: CDR1 LNHDA, CDR2 SQIVND (reference sequence). The CDR3 loop reads CASSGTGGNQPQHF. The CDR3 region has the DNA TGTGCCAGTAGCGGGACAGGGGGAAATCAGCCCCAGCATTTT.

V gene TRBV5-6 combines with J gene TRBJ2-7; 14 bases align to TRBD2. The V segment lost 4 bases and the J segment 7 bases; nucleotides outside the gene matches: 10. This CDR3 is 16 amino acids long. Germline V gives CDR1 SGHDT, CDR2 YYEEEE. As DNA, the CDR3 is TGTGCCAGCAGCGGATCGACTAGCGGGAGGGCCTTTGAGCAGTACTTC. Amino acids: CASSGSTSGRAFEQYF.

This clone has just a few counts. The rearrangement uses TRBV5-6 and TRBJ1-2; 9 nucleotides agree with TRBD1. V trimming: 4 bases; J trimming: 2 bases; junction bases outside the gene matches: 9. Germline V gene lookup returns CDR1 SGHDT and CDR2 YYEEEE. The CDR3 totals 16 residues. CDR3 sequence (DNA): TGTGCCAGCAGCCCGGAACAGGGGGCTTGGAACTATGGCTACACCTTC. Its translation is CASSPEQGAWNYGYTF. The full variable domain, in which reference TRBV5-6 and TRBJ1-2 provide the parts outside the CDR3, is DAGVTQSPTHLIKTRGQQVTLRCSPKSGHDTVSWYQQALGQGPQFIFQYYEEEERQRGNFPDRFSGHQFPNYSSELNVNALLLGDSALYLCASSPEQGAWNYGYTFGSGTRLTVV.

The chain couples TRBV5-5 to TRBJ2-7, with TRBD1 identical over 8 bases. V lost 5 bases and J lost 1; bases outside the gene matches: 8. The CDR3 is 15 amino acids. The germline V gene has CDR1 SGHKS and CDR2 YYEKEE (reference sequence). CDR3 nucleotides: TGTGCCAGCAGTCTACGACAGGGGAATTCCTACGAGCAGTACTTC. It encodes CASSLRQGNSYEQYF.

Comment on this clone: Other DNA sequences in the same sample also yield this CDR3. The chain has TRBV7-2 and TRBJ2-1; 14 bases are a match to TRBD2. V was clipped by 2 bases and J by 2 bases; unmatched bases: 5. The CDR3 covers 18 residues. In germline, CDR1 is SGHTA, CDR2 FQGNSA. The CDR3 region is CASSLRLAGGPTYNEQFF. Written as DNA, the CDR3 is TGTGCCAGCAGCTTACGACTAGCGGGAGGGCCGACCTACAATGAGCAGTTCTTC. Drawing the rest from reference TRBV7-2 and TRBJ2-1, the complete variable domain is GAGVSQSPSNKVTEKGKDVELRCDPISGHTALYWYRQSLGQGLEFLIYFQGNSAPDKSGLPSDRFSAERTGGSVSTLTIQRTQQEDSAVYLCASSLRLAGGPTYNEQFFGPGTRLTVL.

This sequence joins TRBV4-3 and TRBJ2-7, with a weak D call TRBD2 (6 bases). Germline values: CDR1 LGHNA, CDR2 YSLEER. V was clipped by 0 bases and J by 4 bases, with 13 bases between them. The CDR3 has 15 residues. In nucleotides, the CDR3 is TGCGCCAGCAGCCAAGATCGGGGGATTAGATACGAGCAGTACTTC. Protein sequence: CASSQDRGIRYEQYF.

The J gene is TRBJ2-2, the V gene TRBV5-1, with D tentatively TRBD2 (7 bases). V shed 3 bases and J shed 1 base, with 10 bases lying between them. The CDR3 consists of 15 residues. CDR1 and CDR2 (germline): SGHRS, YFSETQ. The CDR3 nucleotides are TGCGCCAGCAGCTCGGGGGGACAGAACACCGGGGAGCTGTTTTTT. Amino acids: CASSSGGQNTGELFF.

V is TRBV18 and J is TRBJ2-1; 11 bases agree with TRBD2. The V segment lost 4 bases and the J segment 9 bases; nucleotides outside the gene matches: 11. CDR3 length: 16 residues. From germline, CDR1 is KGHSH and CDR2 LQKENI. CDR3 loop: CASSLGSTSGASEQFF. For the CDR3, the DNA is TGTGCCAGCTCACTGGGATCGACTAGCGGGGCTTCTGAGCAGTTCTTC.

This clone is deemed medium-sized. The CDR3, as DNA: TGTGCCAGCAGCTTAGCGATTGCGGGGAACGAGCAGTACTTC. Protein product: CASSLAIAGNEQYF. The chain carries TRBV7-2 and TRBJ2-7; weak D call: TRBD2 (6 bases). With 0 bases removed from V and 5 bases from J, the gap between germline ends came to 11 bases. Germline loops: CDR1 SGHTA, CDR2 FQGNSA. The CDR3 covers 14 residues. The complete variable domain, with remaining parts taken from reference TRBV7-2 and TRBJ2-7, reads GAGVSQSPSNKVTEKGKDVELRCDPISGHTALYWYRQSLGQGLEFLIYFQGNSAPDKSGLPSDRFSAERTGGSVSTLTIQRTQQEDSAVYLCASSLAIAGNEQYFGPGTRLTVT.

The rearrangement links TRBV28 to TRBJ2-7; D is unclear. This CDR3 has 11 amino acids. CDR1 and CDR2 from the germline V gene are MDHEN and SYDVKM. Trimming left V 9 bases short and J 3 bases short, with 9 bases between. DNA of the CDR3: TGTGCCAGTACCAGTGTCTACGAGCAGTACTTC. The encoded protein is CASTSVYEQYF.

The chain carries TRBV4-3 and TRBJ2-5; D perhaps matches TRBD1 (6 bases). Trimming pared 0 bases from V and 2 bases from J, leaving 16 bases between. The length of the CDR3 is 17 residues. Germline assignment: CDR1 LGHNA and CDR2 YSLEER. CDR3 region: CASSQDHQGSRQETQYF. In nucleotides, the CDR3 is TGCGCCAGCAGCCAAGATCACCAGGGGAGTCGGCAAGAGACCCAGTACTTC.